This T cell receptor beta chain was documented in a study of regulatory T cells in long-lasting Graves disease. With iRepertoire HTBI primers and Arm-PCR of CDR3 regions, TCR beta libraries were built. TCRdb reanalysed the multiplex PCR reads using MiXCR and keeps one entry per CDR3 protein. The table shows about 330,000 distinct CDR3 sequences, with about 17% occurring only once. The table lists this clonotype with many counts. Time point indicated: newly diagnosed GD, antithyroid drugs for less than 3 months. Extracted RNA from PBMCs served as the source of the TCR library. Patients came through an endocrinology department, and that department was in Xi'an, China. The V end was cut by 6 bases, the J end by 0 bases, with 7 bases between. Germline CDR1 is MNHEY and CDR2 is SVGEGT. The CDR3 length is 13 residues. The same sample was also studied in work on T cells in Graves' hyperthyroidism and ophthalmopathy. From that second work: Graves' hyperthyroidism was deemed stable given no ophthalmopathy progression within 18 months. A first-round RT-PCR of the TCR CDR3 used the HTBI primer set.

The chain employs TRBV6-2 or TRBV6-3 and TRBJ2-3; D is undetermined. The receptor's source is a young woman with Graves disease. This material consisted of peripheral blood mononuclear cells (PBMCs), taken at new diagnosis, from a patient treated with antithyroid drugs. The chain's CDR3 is CASRHASTDTQYF. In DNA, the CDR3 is TGTGCCAGCAGACATGCTAGCACAGATACGCAGTATTTT.